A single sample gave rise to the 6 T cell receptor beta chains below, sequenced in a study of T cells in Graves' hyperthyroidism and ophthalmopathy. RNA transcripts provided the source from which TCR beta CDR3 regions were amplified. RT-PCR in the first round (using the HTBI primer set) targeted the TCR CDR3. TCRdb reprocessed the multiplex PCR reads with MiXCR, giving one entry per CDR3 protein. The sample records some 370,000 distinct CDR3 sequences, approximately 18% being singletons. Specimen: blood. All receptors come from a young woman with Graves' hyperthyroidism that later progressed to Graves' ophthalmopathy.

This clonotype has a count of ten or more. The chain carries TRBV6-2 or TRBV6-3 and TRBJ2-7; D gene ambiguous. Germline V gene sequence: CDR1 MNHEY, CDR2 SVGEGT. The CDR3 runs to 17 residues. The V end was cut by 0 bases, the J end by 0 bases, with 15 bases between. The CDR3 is CASSYSKRGRTSYEQYF. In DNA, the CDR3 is TGTGCCAGCAGTTACTCGAAAAGAGGCAGAACCTCCTACGAGCAGTACTTC.

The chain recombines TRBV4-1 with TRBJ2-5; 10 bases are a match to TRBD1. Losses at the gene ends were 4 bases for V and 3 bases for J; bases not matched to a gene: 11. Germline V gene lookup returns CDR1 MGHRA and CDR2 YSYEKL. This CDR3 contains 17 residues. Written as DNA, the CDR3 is TGCGCCAGCAGCCCAATGACAGGGGGCCTTGGAAAAGAGACCCAGTACTTC. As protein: CASSPMTGGLGKETQYF.

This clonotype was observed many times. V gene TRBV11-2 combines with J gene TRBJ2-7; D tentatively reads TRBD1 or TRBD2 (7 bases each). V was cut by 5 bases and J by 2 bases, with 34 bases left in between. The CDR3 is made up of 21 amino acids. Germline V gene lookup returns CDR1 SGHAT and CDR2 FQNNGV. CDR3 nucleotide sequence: TGTGCCAGCAGCGGTCTTACAGGGGCTTTTAAAATAGCGGGCAGGACCTACGAGCAGTACTTC. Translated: CASSGLTGAFKIAGRTYEQYF.

The CDR3, as DNA: TGTGCCAGCAGTGAAGAATCGGCGGGACTTACAGAGACCCAGTACTTC. Translation: CASSEESAGLTETQYF. The chain employs TRBV2 and TRBJ2-5; possibly TRBD2 for D (6 bases). The V end lost 1 base, the J end lost 4 bases, and 16 bases lay between the germline ends. CDR3 length: 16 amino acids. Germline assignment: CDR1 SNHLY and CDR2 FYNNEI.

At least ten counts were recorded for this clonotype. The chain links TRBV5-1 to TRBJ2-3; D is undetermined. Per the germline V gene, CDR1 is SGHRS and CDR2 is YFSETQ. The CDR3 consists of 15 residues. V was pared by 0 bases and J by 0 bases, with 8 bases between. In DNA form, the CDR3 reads TGCGCCAGCAGCTTGGGAGGATCTAGCACAGATACGCAGTATTTT. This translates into CASSLGGSSTDTQYF.

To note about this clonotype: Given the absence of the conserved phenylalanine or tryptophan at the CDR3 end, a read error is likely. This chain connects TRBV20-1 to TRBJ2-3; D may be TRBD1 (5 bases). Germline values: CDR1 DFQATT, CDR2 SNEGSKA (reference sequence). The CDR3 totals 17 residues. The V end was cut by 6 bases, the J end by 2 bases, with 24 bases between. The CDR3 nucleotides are TGCAGTGCCTCCGGAAGGGTTGGAAGGGGAATCACAGATACGCAGTATTCT. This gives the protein CSASGRVGRGITDTQYS.